This paragraph reports one TCR beta chain. This specimen comes from a study of blood T cell repertoires in COVID-19. Study at large: T cells, B-cell-depleted T cells, or PBMCs provided the cDNA or gDNA that served as material.

Study processing details: Amplified reference gene primers provided the basis for estimating nucleated cell counts. The data were produced by immunoSEQ multiplex PCR, yet TCRdb's version contains in-frame clones alone and is incomplete. From that table come the V and J calls and clone size; the DNA was used to work out D and trimming. The table has a few hundred thousand clones, around 86% seen once. V shed 8 bases and J 0 bases; nucleotides not matched to a gene: 8. The CDR3 has 15 amino acids. CDR1 is SNHLY and CDR2 is FYNNEI in the germline V gene. This TCR came from a man aged 50 to 59 with acute or convalescent COVID-19. Material for sequencing was peripheral blood. V gene TRBV2 combines with J gene TRBJ2-7; 9 bases are shared with TRBD1. DNA for the CDR3: TGTGCCAGCGGTGGGGACAGGGCGAGCTCCTACGAGCAGTACTTC. It translates to CASGGDRASSYEQYF.